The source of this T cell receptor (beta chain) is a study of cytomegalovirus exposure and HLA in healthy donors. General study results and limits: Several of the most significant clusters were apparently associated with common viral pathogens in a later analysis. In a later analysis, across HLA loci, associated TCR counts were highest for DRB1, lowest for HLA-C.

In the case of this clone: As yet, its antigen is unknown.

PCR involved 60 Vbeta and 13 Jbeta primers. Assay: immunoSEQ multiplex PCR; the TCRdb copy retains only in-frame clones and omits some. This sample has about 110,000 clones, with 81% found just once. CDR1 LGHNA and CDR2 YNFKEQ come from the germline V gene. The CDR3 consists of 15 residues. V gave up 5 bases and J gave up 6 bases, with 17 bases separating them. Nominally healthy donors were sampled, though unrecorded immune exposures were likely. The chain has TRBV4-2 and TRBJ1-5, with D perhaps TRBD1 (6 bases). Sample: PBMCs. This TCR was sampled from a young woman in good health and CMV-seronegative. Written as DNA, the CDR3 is TGTGCCAGCAGCGATACAGGGTCGATGGGTCAGCCCCAGCATTTT. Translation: CASSDTGSMGQPQHF.